This is a list of T cell receptor beta chains from one sample in a study of CD8 T cells in ankylosing spondylitis. TCRdb processed the 5' RACE reads anew with MiXCR; each CDR3 protein has one entry. The data contain around 250,000 distinct CDR3 sequences, over 8.5% of them singletons. Material: blood, either unsorted or a sorted T cell fraction (not recorded which). All receptors come from a male donor with ankylosing spondylitis or in good health (not recorded which). Each CDR3 is given with its conserved first and last residue. The order of the fields is V gene, J gene, clone size, D gene, CDR3 protein, CDR3 DNA. The D gene is left open where the match is weak. For some rows the clone size is stated as once, few or many, or as a class when expanded; others skip it.

>TRBV20-1|TRBJ1-1|many|.
CSAREAGNTEAFF
TGCAGTGCTAGAGAGGCAGGGAACACTGAAGCTTTCTTT
>TRBV10-3|TRBJ2-3|many|.
CAIGKGTDTQYF
TGTGCCATCGGGAAAGGCACAGATACGCAGTATTTT
>TRBV18|TRBJ2-2|few|.
CASSSQQGSGELFF
TGTGCCAGCTCATCCCAACAGGGCTCCGGGGAGCTGTTTTTT
>TRBV20-1|TRBJ1-1|.|TRBD1
CSARDLTGGNDRFEAFF
TGCAGTGCTAGAGATCTGACAGGGGGGAACGATCGTTTTGAAGCTTTCTTT
>TRBV11-1|TRBJ1-3|many|.
CASSLLRGTNGRSGNTIYF
TGTGCCAGCAGCTTACTCCGGGGGACAAATGGGAGGTCTGGAAACACCATATATTTT
>TRBV4-1|TRBJ2-4|many|.
CASSQLRNPKNIQYF
TGCGCCAGCAGCCAACTCCGGAACCCTAAAAACATTCAGTACTTC
>TRBV25-1|TRBJ1-4|many|.
CASRSTGANEKLFF
TGTGCCAGCAGATCGACAGGCGCTAATGAAAAACTGTTTTTT
>TRBV2|TRBJ2-1|.|.
CAAGSSYNEQFF
TGTGCTGCGGGATCTAGTTACAATGAGCAGTTCTTC
>TRBV18|TRBJ2-7|.|.
CASSPSARTYEQYF
TGTGCCAGCTCACCGAGCGCACGCACCTACGAGCAGTACTTC
>TRBV7-2|TRBJ2-1|.|.
CASSPSLGREQFF
TGTGCCAGCAGCCCTTCGCTCGGTCGGGAGCAGTTCTTC
>TRBV19|TRBJ1-5|many|TRBD1
CASNTGVGNQPQHF
TGTGCCAGCAATACAGGGGTTGGCAATCAGCCCCAGCATTTT
>TRBV5-1|TRBJ1-1|.|.
CASSSKGFTEAFF
TGCGCCAGCAGCTCAAAAGGATTCACTGAAGCTTTCTTT
>TRBV29-1|TRBJ2-7|.|.
CSVEGPVGYEQYF
TGCAGCGTTGAAGGCCCGGTGGGCTACGAGCAGTACTTC
>TRBV7-9|TRBJ2-5|few|.
CASSIGDGTQYF
TGTGCCAGCAGCATAGGGGATGGGACCCAGTACTTC
>TRBV20-1|TRBJ1-2|many|TRBD1
CSAPQGVANYGYTF
TGCAGTGCTCCTCAGGGGGTAGCTAACTATGGCTACACCTTC
>TRBV12-3/TRBV12-4|TRBJ2-7|many|.
CASSSPGGSSYEQYF
TGTGCCAGCAGTTCCCCAGGGGGGAGCTCCTACGAGCAGTACTTC
>TRBV9|TRBJ1-1|.|.
CASSVEGRENTEAFF
TGTGCCAGCAGCGTAGAGGGCCGGGAGAACACTGAAGCTTTCTTT